A selection of T cell receptor beta chains follows, all from one sample in a study of cytomegalovirus exposure and HLA in healthy donors. The method was immunoSEQ multiplex PCR; TCRdb's version includes in-frame clones alone and lacks a portion of them. The table for this sample gives 200,000 to 250,000 clones. Source material: PBMCs. All receptors come from a woman aged 25 to 45 in good health and CMV-seropositive. Each CDR3 is given with its conserved first and last residue. A D gene is named only where the DNA matches it firmly.

NA,TRBJ2-7,TRBV20-1,TGCAGTGCTCAGGGTGTATACGAGCAGTACTTC,CSAQGVYEQYF
NA,TRBJ1-5,TRBV2,TGTGCCAGCAGCGGGGAATTAGGTCAGCCCCAGCATTTT,CASSGELGQPQHF
NA,TRBJ1-2,TRBV4-3,TGCGCCAGCAGCCGAGACGGGGAATATGGCTACACCTTC,CASSRDGEYGYTF
TRBD2,TRBJ2-7,TRBV9,TGTGCCAGCAGCGTAGCGGGGGGACTTACCTACGAGCAGTACTTC,CASSVAGGLTYEQYF
TRBD1,TRBJ2-7,TRBV2,TGTGCCAGCAGTGAAGCACAGGGGGTCGAGCAGTACTTC,CASSEAQGVEQYF
NA,TRBJ1-5,TRBV6-6,TGTGCCAGCAGTTCGGCGCAGGAGGATCAGCCCCAGCATTTT,CASSSAQEDQPQHF
NA,TRBJ1-2,TRBV6-5,TGTGCCAGCAGTTACTCGAGGCAGGGCTATGGCTACACCTTC,CASSYSRQGYGYTF
TRBD1,TRBJ1-2,TRBV6-1,TGTGCCAGCAAGCTCATGAGTACAGGGGTCTATGGCTACACCTTC,CASKLMSTGVYGYTF
TRBD2,TRBJ2-3,TRBV9,TGTGCCAGCAGCGTATCCCCCAGCGGGAGCGCCGCGTATTTT,CASSVSPSGSAAYF
TRBD1,TRBJ1-3,TRBV29-1,TGCAGCGTTGAAGTCACCCAGGGGGTTCCGTATTTT,CSVEVTQGVPYF
NA,TRBJ1-4,TRBV11-2,TGTGCCAGCAGCTTTACAGGGATCGGTGGCGAAAAACTGTTTTTT,CASSFTGIGGEKLFF
NA,TRBJ2-7,TRBV11-2,TGTGCCAGCAGCCCAGGGGTTGGACGAACCTACGAGCAGTACTTC,CASSPGVGRTYEQYF
TRBD1,TRBJ2-2,TRBV5-1,TGCGCCAGCAGAACCGGGACAGCTATCCCCGGGGAGCTGTTTTTT,CASRTGTAIPGELFF
NA,TRBJ2-7,TRBV30,TGTGCCTGGAATTGGAAGGGGGGGGTACGGCAGTACTTC,CAWNWKGGVRQYF
NA,TRBJ1-1,TRBV28,TGTGCCAGCAGTTTAACAGGGACGGTTGACACTGAAGCTTTCTTT,CASSLTGTVDTEAFF
NA,TRBJ1-2,TRBV11-2,TGTGCCAGCAGCAGAGACGGGGGATCGGGGGATGGCTACACCTTC,CASSRDGGSGDGYTF
NA,TRBJ2-7,TRBV6-5,TGTGCCAGCAGTTACTACTCAGGGTCTACCCTCTACGAGCAGTACTTC,CASSYYSGSTLYEQYF
NA,TRBJ1-1,TRBV15,TGTGCCACCAGCAGACCTTACGGAGGGGACGAAGCTTTCTTT,CATSRPYGGDEAFF
TRBD2,TRBJ2-7,TRBV2,TGTGCCAGCAGTGAGGGGACTAGCGTTTACGAGCAGTACTTC,CASSEGTSVYEQYF
NA,TRBJ2-7,TRBV7-2,TGTGCCAGCAGCCCTCCGGGACTCGAGCAGTACTTC,CASSPPGLEQYF
NA,TRBJ2-7,TRBV28,TGTGCCAGCACCCCGGGCTGGGACAAATCCTACGAGCAGTACTTC,CASTPGWDKSYEQYF
TRBD1,TRBJ1-2,TRBV7-2,TGTGCCAGCAGCTTGGGGACAGGGGGCTGGTATGGCTACACCTTC,CASSLGTGGWYGYTF
NA,TRBJ1-1,TRBV25-1,TGTGCCAGCAGTGGCCGTGAGGTTGTCACTGAAGCTTTCTTT,CASSGREVVTEAFF
NA,TRBJ1-4,TRBV6-5,TGTGCCAGCAGGGGCCTCACCCCCTATGAAAAACTGTTTTTT,CASRGLTPYEKLFF
TRBD1,TRBJ1-2,TRBV7-6,TGTGCCAGCAGCCCCGGGACGACAGGGTCTGGCTACACCTTC,CASSPGTTGSGYTF
NA,TRBJ1-1,TRBV6-6,TGTGCCAGCAGCCAGGGATTTCTTGATGAAGCTTTCTTT,CASSQGFLDEAFF
NA,TRBJ1-6,TRBV5-1,TGCGCCAGCAGCTTAGATGCAGGGATGAGTTCACCCCTCCACTTT,CASSLDAGMSSPLHF
NA,TRBJ2-2,TRBV19,TGTGCCAGTAGTAGAGGGGCAGCGGGTGGGAACACCGGGGAGCTGTTTTTT,CASSRGAAGGNTGELFF
TRBD1,TRBJ2-7,TRBV7-9,TGTGCCAGCAGCTTCCCAGGGACAGGGGCCGAGCAGTACTTC,CASSFPGTGAEQYF
NA,TRBJ2-7,TRBV7-9,TGTGCCAGCAGCAGCCGGGACTCCAAATTCTCCTACGAGCAGTACTTC,CASSSRDSKFSYEQYF
NA,TRBJ1-4,TRBV28,TGTGCCAGCAGTTTAAGTGTCGGGGTCCGGGATGAAAAACTGTTTTTT,CASSLSVGVRDEKLFF
TRBD2,TRBJ2-3,TRBV19,TGTGCCAGTACGGATAGGACTAGCGGTACAGATACGCAGTATTTT,CASTDRTSGTDTQYF
NA,TRBJ2-6,TRBV7-9,TGTGCCAGCAGCCAAGAGGTTGGCTCTGGGGCCAACGTCCTGACTTTC,CASSQEVGSGANVLTF
NA,TRBJ1-5,TRBV6-1,TGTGCCAGCAGCCTTTCCAGGGGTCAGCCCCAGCATTTT,CASSLSRGQPQHF
NA,TRBJ2-1,TRBV5-1,TGCGCCAGCAGCTTTAGTTCATTCAATGAGCAGTTCTTC,CASSFSSFNEQFF
TRBD2,TRBJ2-6,TRBV4-3,TGCGCCAGCAGCCCTCCGGCGGGGGGCAGCTCTGGGGCCAACGTCCTGACTTTC,CASSPPAGGSSGANVLTF
TRBD1,TRBJ2-2,TRBV7-9,TGTGCCAGCAGGGGTCGGGGGACAGGGGACTCGTACACCGGGGAGCTGTTTTTT,CASRGRGTGDSYTGELFF
TRBD1,TRBJ1-4,TRBV9,TGTGCCAGCAGCGCCGCACAGGGGGCGCGAGGTGAAAAACTGTTTTTT,CASSAAQGARGEKLFF
TRBD1,TRBJ1-1,TRBV19,TGTGCCAGTAGTATTCGCGTTCGGACAGGGGGGGGTACTGAAGCTTTCTTT,CASSIRVRTGGGTEAFF
NA,TRBJ1-1,TRBV6-5,TGTGCCAGCAGTTACTCGCAGGGCGCTGAAGCTTTCTTT,CASSYSQGAEAFF
NA,TRBJ2-2,TRBV14,TGTGCCAGCAGCCAAGCGGGAGTCACCGGGGAGCTGTTTTTT,CASSQAGVTGELFF
TRBD2,TRBJ2-2,TRBV27,TGTGCCAGCAGTCTAGGGACTAGCGGGAACACCGGGGAGCTGTTTTTT,CASSLGTSGNTGELFF
NA,TRBJ1-4,TRBV25-1,TGTGCCAGCAGTGTTTCGGGGGAACTGTTTTTT,CASSVSGELFF
TRBD1,TRBJ1-2,TRBV5-6,TGTGCCAGCAACTTTGGGACAGCTTATGGCTACACCTTC,CASNFGTAYGYTF
NA,TRBJ2-3,TRBV19,TGTGCCAGTAGTACTCCCTTTAGCACAGATACGCAGTATTTT,CASSTPFSTDTQYF
TRBD1,TRBJ1-1,TRBV27,TGTGCCAGCAGTTGGACAGGGGGCTCCACTGAAGCTTTCTTT,CASSWTGGSTEAFF
TRBD1,TRBJ2-7,TRBV6-6,TGTGCCAGCAGTTCTCACCTACAGGGGGCTGTCTCCGAGCAGTACTTC,CASSSHLQGAVSEQYF
TRBD2,TRBJ2-2,TRBV7-2,TGTGCCAGCAGCACGGGACTAGCGGGAGGGCCGGGGACCGGGGAGCTGTTTTTT,CASSTGLAGGPGTGELFF
NA,TRBJ2-1,TRBV11-2,TGTGCCAGCAGCTTAGTCCGACTGACCTACAATGAGCAGTTCTTC,CASSLVRLTYNEQFF
TRBD1,TRBJ1-2,TRBV19,TGTGCCAGTACCCCGGGACAGCTCTATGGCTACACCTTC,CASTPGQLYGYTF
NA,TRBJ1-1,TRBV18,TGTGCCAGCTCACCCGGGGGGGACACTGAAGCTTTCTTT,CASSPGGDTEAFF
NA,TRBJ2-1,TRBV25-1,TGTGCCAGCAGTGAAGCGGGATTCTCCTACAATGAGCAGTTCTTC,CASSEAGFSYNEQFF
NA,TRBJ2-1,TRBV27,TGTGCCAGCAGTCCGACAGGCCGGTTCTCCTACAATGAGCAGTTCTTC,CASSPTGRFSYNEQFF